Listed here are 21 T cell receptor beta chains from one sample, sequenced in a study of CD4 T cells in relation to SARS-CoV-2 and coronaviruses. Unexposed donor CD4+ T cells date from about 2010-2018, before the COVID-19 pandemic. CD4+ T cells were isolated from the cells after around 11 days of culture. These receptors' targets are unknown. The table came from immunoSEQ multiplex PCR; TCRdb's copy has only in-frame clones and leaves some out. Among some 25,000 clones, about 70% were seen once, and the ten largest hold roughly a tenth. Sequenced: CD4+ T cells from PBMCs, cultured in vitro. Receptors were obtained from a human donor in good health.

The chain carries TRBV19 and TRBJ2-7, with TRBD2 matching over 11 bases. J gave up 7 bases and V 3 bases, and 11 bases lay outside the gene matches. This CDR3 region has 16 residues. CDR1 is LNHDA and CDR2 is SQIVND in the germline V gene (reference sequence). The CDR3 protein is CASSMYSGRALEEQYF. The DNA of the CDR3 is TGTGCCAGTAGTATGTATAGCGGGAGGGCGCTGGAGGAGCAGTACTTC.

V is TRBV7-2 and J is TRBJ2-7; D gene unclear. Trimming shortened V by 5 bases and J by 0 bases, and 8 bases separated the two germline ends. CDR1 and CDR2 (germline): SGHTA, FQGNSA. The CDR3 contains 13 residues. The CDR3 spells CASSPGPSYEQYF. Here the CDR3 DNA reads TGTGCCAGCAGCCCTGGACCCTCCTACGAGCAGTACTTC.

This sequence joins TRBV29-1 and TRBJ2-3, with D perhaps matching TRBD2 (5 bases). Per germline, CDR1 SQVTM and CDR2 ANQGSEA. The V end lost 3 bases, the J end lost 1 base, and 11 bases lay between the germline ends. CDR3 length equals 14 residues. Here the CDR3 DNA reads TGCAGCGTTGATGGTCTAGCTGGCACAGATACGCAGTATTTT. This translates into CSVDGLAGTDTQYF.

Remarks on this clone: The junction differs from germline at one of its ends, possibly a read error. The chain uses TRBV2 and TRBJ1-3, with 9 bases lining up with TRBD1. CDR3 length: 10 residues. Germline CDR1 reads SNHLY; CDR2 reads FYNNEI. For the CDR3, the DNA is TGTGCCAGCAGGGGGACAGGGTGCCGTTTT. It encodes CASRGTGCRF.

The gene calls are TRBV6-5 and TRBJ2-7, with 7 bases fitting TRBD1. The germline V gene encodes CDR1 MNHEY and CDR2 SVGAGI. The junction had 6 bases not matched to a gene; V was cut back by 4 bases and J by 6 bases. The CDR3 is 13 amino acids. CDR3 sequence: CASSWGTESEQYF. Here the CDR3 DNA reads TGTGCCAGCAGTTGGGGGACAGAGAGCGAGCAGTACTTC.

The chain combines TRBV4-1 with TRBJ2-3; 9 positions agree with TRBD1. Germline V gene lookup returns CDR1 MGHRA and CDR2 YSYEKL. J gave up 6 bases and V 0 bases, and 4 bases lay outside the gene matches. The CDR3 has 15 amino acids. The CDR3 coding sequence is TGCGCCAGCAGCCAAGAACAGGGGGCAAGGGATACGCAGTATTTT. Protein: CASSQEQGARDTQYF.

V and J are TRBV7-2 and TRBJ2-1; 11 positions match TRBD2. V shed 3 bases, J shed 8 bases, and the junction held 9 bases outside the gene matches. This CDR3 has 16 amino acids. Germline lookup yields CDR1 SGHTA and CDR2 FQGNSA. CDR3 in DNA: TGTGCCAGCAGCTTGGATTCTAGCGGGAGGAGATATGAGCAGTTCTTC. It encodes CASSLDSSGRRYEQFF.

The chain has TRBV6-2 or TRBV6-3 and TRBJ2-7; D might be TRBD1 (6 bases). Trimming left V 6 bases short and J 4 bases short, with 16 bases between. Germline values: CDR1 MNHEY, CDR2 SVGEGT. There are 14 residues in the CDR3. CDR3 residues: CASSRTANGYEQYF. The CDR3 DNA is TGTGCCAGCAGCAGGACAGCGAACGGATACGAGCAGTACTTC.

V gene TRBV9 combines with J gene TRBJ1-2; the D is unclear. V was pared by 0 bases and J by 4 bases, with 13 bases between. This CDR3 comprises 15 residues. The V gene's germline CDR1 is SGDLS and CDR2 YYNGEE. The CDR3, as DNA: TGTGCCAGCAGCGTAGATCCGACCTTCGGCTATGGCTACACCTTC. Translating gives CASSVDPTFGYGYTF.

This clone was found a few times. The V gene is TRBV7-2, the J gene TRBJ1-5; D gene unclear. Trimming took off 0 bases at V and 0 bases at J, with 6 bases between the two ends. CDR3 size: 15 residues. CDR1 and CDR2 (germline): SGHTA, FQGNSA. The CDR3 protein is CASSLAGISNQPQHF. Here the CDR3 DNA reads TGTGCCAGCAGCTTAGCCGGAATTAGCAATCAGCCCCAGCATTTT.

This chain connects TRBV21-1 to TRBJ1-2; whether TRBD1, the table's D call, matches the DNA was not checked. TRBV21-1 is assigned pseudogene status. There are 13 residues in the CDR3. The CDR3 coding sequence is TGTGCCAGCAACTACACAGGCGGCTATGGCTACACCTTC. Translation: CASNYTGGYGYTF.

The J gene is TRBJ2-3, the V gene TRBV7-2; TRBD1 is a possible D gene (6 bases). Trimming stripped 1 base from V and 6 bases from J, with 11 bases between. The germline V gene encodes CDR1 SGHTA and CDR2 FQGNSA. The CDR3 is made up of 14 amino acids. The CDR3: CASSLEGVGDTQYF. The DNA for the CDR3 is TGTGCCAGCAGCTTAGAGGGGGTTGGGGATACGCAGTATTTT.

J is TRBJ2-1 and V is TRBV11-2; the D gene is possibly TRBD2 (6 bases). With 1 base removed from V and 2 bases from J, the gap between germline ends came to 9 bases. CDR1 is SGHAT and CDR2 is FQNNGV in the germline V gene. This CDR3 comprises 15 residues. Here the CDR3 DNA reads TGTGCCAGCAGCTTAGGGGGGGTTACCTACAATGAGCAGTTCTTC. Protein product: CASSLGGVTYNEQFF.

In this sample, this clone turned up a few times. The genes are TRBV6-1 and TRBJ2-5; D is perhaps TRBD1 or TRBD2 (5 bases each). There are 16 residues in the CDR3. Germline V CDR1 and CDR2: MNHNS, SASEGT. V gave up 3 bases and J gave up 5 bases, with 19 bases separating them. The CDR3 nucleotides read TGTGCCAGCAGTGATCCTGGTCGGGACCGGGGCGAGACCCAGTACTTC. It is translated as CASSDPGRDRGETQYF.

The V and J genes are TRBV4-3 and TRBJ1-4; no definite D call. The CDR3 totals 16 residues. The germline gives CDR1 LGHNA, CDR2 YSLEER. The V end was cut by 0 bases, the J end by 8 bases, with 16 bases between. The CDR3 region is CASSQEYDPRREKLFF. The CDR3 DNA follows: TGCGCCAGCAGCCAAGAATATGATCCAAGGAGAGAAAAACTGTTTTTT.

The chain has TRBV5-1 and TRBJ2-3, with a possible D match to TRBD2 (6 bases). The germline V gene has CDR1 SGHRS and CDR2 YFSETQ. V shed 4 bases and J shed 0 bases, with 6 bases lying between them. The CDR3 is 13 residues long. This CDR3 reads CASSRGSTDTQYF. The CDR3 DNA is TGCGCCAGCAGCCGGGGGAGCACAGATACGCAGTATTTT.

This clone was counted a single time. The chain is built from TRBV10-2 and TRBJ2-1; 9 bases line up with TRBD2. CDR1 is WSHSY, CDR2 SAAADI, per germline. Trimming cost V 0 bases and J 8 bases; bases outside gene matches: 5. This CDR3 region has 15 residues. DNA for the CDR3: TGCGCCAGCAGTGAGTCCAGCGGGAGGACGGATGAGCAGTTCTTC. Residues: CASSESSGRTDEQFF.

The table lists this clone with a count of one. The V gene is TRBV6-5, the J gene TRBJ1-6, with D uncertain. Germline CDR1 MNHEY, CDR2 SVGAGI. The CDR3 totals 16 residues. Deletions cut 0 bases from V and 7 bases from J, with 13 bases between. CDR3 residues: CASSYSSDKANSPLHF. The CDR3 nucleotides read TGTGCCAGCAGTTACTCGTCAGACAAGGCGAATTCACCCCTCCACTTT.

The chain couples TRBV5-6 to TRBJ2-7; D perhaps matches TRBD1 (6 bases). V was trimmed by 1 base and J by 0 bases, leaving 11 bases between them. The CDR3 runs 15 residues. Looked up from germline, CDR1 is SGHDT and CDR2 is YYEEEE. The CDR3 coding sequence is TGTGCCAGCAGCTTGTGGGGGACACCCTCCTACGAGCAGTACTTC. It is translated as CASSLWGTPSYEQYF.

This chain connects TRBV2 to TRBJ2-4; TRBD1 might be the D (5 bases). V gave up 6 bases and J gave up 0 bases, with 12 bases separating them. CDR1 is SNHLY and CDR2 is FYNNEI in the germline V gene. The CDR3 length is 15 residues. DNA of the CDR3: TGTGCCAGCAGCCCTAGACAGATAGCCAAAAACATTCAGTACTTC. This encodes CASSPRQIAKNIQYF.

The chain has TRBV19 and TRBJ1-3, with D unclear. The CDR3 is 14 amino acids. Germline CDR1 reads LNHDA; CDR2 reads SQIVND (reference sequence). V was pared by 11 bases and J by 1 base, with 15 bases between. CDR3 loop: CASRGVNSGNTIYF. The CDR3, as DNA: TGTGCCTCTAGAGGCGTGAATTCTGGAAACACCATATATTTT.